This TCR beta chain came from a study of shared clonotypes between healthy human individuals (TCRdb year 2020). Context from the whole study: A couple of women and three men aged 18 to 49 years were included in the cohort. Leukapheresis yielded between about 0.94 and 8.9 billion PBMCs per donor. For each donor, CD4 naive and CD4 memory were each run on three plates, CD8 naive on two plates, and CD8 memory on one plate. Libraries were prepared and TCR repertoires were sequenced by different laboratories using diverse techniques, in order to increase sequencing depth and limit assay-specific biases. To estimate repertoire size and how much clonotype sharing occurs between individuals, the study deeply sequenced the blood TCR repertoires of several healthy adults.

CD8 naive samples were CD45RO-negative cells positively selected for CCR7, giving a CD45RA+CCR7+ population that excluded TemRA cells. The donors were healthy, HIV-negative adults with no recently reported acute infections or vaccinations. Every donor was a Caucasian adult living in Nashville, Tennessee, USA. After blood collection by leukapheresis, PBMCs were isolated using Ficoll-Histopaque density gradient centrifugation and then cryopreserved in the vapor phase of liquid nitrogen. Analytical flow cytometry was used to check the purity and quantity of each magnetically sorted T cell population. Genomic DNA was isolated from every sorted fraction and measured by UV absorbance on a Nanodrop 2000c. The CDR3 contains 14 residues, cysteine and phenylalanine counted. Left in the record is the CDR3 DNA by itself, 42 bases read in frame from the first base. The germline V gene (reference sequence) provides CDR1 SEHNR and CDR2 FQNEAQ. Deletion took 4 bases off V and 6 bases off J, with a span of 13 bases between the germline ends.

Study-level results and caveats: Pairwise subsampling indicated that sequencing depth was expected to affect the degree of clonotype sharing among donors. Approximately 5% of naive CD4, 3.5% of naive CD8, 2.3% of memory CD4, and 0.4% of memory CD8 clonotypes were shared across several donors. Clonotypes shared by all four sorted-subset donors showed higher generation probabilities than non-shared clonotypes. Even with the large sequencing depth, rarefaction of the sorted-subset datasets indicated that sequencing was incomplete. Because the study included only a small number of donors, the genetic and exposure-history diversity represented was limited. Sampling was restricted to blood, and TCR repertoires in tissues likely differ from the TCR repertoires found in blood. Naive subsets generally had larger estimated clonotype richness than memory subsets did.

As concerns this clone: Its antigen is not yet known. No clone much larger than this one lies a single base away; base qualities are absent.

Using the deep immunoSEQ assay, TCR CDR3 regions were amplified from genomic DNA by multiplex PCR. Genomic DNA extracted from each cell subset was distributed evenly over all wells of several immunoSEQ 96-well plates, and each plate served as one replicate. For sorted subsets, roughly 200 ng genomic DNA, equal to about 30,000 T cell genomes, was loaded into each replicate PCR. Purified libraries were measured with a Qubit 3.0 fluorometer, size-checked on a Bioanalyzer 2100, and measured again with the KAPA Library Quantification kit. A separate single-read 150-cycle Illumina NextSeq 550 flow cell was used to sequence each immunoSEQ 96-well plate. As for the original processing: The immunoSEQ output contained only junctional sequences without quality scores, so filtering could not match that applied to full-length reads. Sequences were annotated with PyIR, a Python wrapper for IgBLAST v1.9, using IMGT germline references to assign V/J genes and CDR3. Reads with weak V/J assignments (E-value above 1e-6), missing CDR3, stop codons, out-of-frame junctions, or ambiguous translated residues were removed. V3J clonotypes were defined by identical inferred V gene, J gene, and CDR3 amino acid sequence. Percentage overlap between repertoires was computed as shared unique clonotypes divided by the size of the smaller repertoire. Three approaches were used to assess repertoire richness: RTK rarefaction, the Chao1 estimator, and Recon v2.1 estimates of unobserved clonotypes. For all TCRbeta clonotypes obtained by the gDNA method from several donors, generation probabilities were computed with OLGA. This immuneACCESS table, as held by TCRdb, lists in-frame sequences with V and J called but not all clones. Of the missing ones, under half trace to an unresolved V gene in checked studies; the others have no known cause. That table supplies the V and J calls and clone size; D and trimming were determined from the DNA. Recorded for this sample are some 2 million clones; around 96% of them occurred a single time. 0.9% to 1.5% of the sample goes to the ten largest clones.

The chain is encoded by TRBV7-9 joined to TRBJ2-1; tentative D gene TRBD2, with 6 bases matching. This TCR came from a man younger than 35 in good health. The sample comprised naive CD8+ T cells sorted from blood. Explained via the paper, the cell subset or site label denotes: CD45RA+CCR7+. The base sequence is TGTGCCAGCAGCTCGTCTAGGAGGGCCAATGAGCAGTTCTTC. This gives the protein CASSSSRRANEQFF.